The 21 T cell receptor beta chains below come from one sample, sequenced in a study of blood T cell repertoires in COVID-19 (dated by TCRdb to the early 2020s). Receptor amplification or capture employed the immunoSEQ multiplex PCR assay. The clones in this table, taken by TCRdb from immuneACCESS, are in-frame only. Not every clone is retained; where verified, under half of the shortfall comes from an unresolved V gene, and the cause of the rest is unknown. This sample is represented by roughly 160,000 clones; more than 85% of them were singletons. Approximately 6.5% of the sample is taken by the ten largest. The material sequenced was PBMCs or T cells enriched from blood (not recorded which). Every receptor here comes from a woman aged 45-65 years who had recovered from COVID-19.

The chain combines TRBV7-3 with TRBJ2-3; possible D gene TRBD1, 6 bases. The CDR3 totals 13 residues. The ends were cut back, 5 bases at V and 4 bases at J, with 10 bases in the middle. Germline CDR1 SGHTA, CDR2 FQGTGA. This chain's CDR3 is CASSLKGADTQYF. The CDR3 DNA is TGTGCCAGCAGCCTAAAGGGGGCAGATACGCAGTATTTT.

In its sample, this clone was seen once. CDR3 amino acids: CASSPVQGAFSSVRTEAFF. The CDR3 nucleotides read TGTGCCAGCTCACCGGTTCAGGGGGCTTTTAGCTCGGTGCGGACTGAAGCTTTCTTT. The J gene is TRBJ1-1, the V gene TRBV18; 8 bases are a match to TRBD1. Germline CDR1 and CDR2: KGHSH and LQKENI. V dropped 3 bases and J dropped 5; count of bases not matched to a gene: 20. The CDR3 has 19 residues.

The genes are TRBV6-5 and TRBJ2-5; 13 bases agree with TRBD2. This CDR3 contains 13 residues. V dropped 10 bases and J dropped 9; count of bases not matched to a gene: 8. Germline CDR1 and CDR2: MNHEY and SVGAGI. CDR3 nucleotide sequence: TGTGCCACAGGGACTAGCGGGAATTTAGCCCAGTACTTC. Protein: CATGTSGNLAQYF.

The CDR3 sequence is CASSRDRDSLSDTQYF. Written as DNA, the CDR3 is TGCGCCAGCAGCCGAGACCGGGACTCTCTGTCAGATACGCAGTATTTT. This chain uses TRBV4-1 with TRBJ2-3, with TRBD2 as a possible D gene (6 bases). The V end lost 4 bases, the J end lost 4 bases, and 18 bases lay between the germline ends. Germline-derived CDR1 and CDR2 are MGHRA and YSYEKL. The CDR3 is 16 amino acids.

The CDR3 protein is CASSESRGGNEQFF. CDR3 sequence (DNA): TGCGCCAGCAGTGAGTCGAGGGGGGGGAACGAGCAGTTCTTC. The V gene is TRBV10-2, the J gene TRBJ2-1, with D possibly TRBD2 on 7 matching bases. V was shortened by 0 bases and J by 10 bases, with 13 bases between the two germline ends. Germline V gives CDR1 WSHSY, CDR2 SAAADI. CDR3 length: 14 amino acids.

Concerning this clone itself: The sample contains more than one DNA sequence encoding this CDR3. The chain couples TRBV12-3 or TRBV12-4 to TRBJ1-6; D unresolved. This CDR3 has 13 residues. The V gene lost 1 base and the J gene lost 7 bases, with 5 bases spanning the gap. CDR3 nucleotides: TGTGCCAGCAGTTTAGTAGAGAATTCACCCCTCCACTTT. This codes for CASSLVENSPLHF.

This chain uses TRBV18 with TRBJ2-2, with TRBD2 matching 8 bases. Germline CDR1 reads KGHSH; CDR2 reads LQKENI. The CDR3 spans 16 residues. The ends lost 2 bases at V and 0 bases at J; junction bases unmatched: 2. The DNA of the CDR3 is TGTGCCAGCTCACCATCACTAGCGGCGAACACCGGGGAGCTGTTTTTT. Amino acid sequence: CASSPSLAANTGELFF. The variable domain in full, completed from reference TRBV18 and TRBJ2-2, reads NAGVMQNPRHLVRRRGQEARLRCSPMKGHSHVYWYRQLPEEGLKFMVYLQKENIIDESGMPKERFSAEFPKEGPSILRIQQVVRGDSAAYFCASSPSLAANTGELFFGEGSRLTVL.

The genes are TRBV6-1 and TRBJ2-7, with no clear D. The CDR3 consists of 13 residues. CDR1 and CDR2 from the germline V gene are MNHNS and SASEGT. V lost 1 base, J lost 3 bases, and 7 bases lay in between. CDR3 amino acids: CASSEGGIYEQYF. CDR3 nucleotide sequence: TGTGCCAGCAGTGAAGGCGGTATCTACGAGCAGTACTTC.

The chain has TRBV12-2 and TRBJ2-7; TRBD2 reflects the table's D call only, with no check against the DNA. TRBV12-2 is a pseudogene. The CDR3 has 15 amino acids. The CDR3 sequence is CASRSRPGLAYEQYF. The CDR3, as DNA: TGTGCAAGTCGCTCCCGTCCGGGACTAGCCTACGAGCAGTACTTC.

This clone was found once. The V call is TRBV7-9, the J call TRBJ2-5, with unresolved D. The germline CDR1 and CDR2 sequences are SEHNR and FQNEAQ (reference sequence). V lost 0 bases to trimming and J lost 4 bases, with 12 bases between them. The CDR3 contains 15 residues. CDR3 sequence: CASSLALVGVETQYF. The CDR3 nucleotides are TGTGCCAGCAGCTTAGCGCTTGTAGGAGTAGAGACCCAGTACTTC.

The chain couples TRBV4-2 to TRBJ2-1; 14 bases are shared with TRBD2. V gave up 0 bases and J gave up 8 bases; unmatched junction bases: 6. In germline, CDR1 is LGHNA, CDR2 YNFKEQ. CDR3 length: 17 amino acids. The DNA for the CDR3 is TGTGCCAGCAGCCAAGATAGACTAGCGGGAGGGACGGATGAGCAGTTCTTC. The encoded protein is CASSQDRLAGGTDEQFF.

This rearrangement joins TRBV18 to TRBJ2-7, with D possibly being TRBD1 (5 bases). The CDR3 totals 12 residues. Trimming shortened V by 3 bases and J by 4 bases, and 7 bases separated the two germline ends. Germline V gives CDR1 KGHSH, CDR2 LQKENI. The chain's CDR3 is CASSPPGYEQYF. In nucleotides, the CDR3 is TGTGCCAGCTCACCCCCAGGGTACGAGCAGTACTTC.

The gene calls are TRBV28 and TRBJ1-4, with D tentatively TRBD1 (5 bases). Germline V CDR1 and CDR2: MDHEN, SYDVKM. The V and J ends lost 5 bases and 8 bases respectively, with 15 bases between them. This CDR3 region has 14 residues. CDR3 sequence (DNA): TGTGCCAGCAGTCTCGGAAGGGGTGGAGAAAAACTGTTTTTT. It encodes CASSLGRGGEKLFF.

The rearrangement links TRBV29-1 to TRBJ2-5; D call uncertain. Trimming stripped 4 bases from V and 1 base from J, with 10 bases between. Germline V lookup: CDR1 SQVTM, CDR2 ANQGSEA. This CDR3 contains 13 residues. CDR3 sequence: CSVGGNTQETQYF. The CDR3 DNA is TGCAGCGTTGGAGGTAATACCCAAGAGACCCAGTACTTC.

This rearrangement joins TRBV11-2 to TRBJ2-2, with D maybe TRBD1 (5 bases). The CDR3 covers 14 residues. The germline V and J ends were trimmed by 11 bases and 5 bases, with 18 bases remaining between them. Germline-derived CDR1 and CDR2 are SGHAT and FQNNGV. As DNA, the CDR3 is TGTGCCCTCAGGGTGAATGTAGGGACCGGGGAGCTGTTTTTT. Translation gives CALRVNVGTGELFF.

The chain recombines TRBV27 with TRBJ1-3, with D possibly matching TRBD1 (6 bases). The CDR3 is made up of 15 amino acids. V lost 5 bases and J 4 bases, leaving 15 bases between the germline ends. Germline CDR1 is MNHEY and CDR2 is SMNVEV (reference sequence). For the CDR3, the DNA is TGTGCCAGCAGTCCAGAGACAGGCACCGGAAACACCATATATTTT. It is translated as CASSPETGTGNTIYF.

The V gene is TRBV7-3, the J gene TRBJ2-2, with 7 bases lining up with TRBD1. In germline, CDR1 is SGHTA, CDR2 FQGTGA. The junction had 8 bases not matched to a gene; V was cut back by 2 bases and J by 2 bases. The length of the CDR3 is 17 residues. The CDR3 coding sequence is TGTGCCAGCAGCTTAGGCCCCGGACAGGACAACACCGGGGAGCTGTTTTTT. Its protein product is CASSLGPGQDNTGELFF.

The chain uses TRBV19 and TRBJ1-2; D unresolved. Trimming left V 3 bases short and J 8 bases short, with 22 bases between. There are 16 residues in the CDR3. Germline CDR1 LNHDA, CDR2 SQIVND (reference sequence). The CDR3 DNA reads as TGTGCCAGTAGTATGGGCGTGGAGGTGACCGTTTTAGGCTACACCTTC. Amino acids: CASSMGVEVTVLGYTF.

The V call is TRBV27, the J call TRBJ2-2, with 8 bases lining up with TRBD1. The CDR3 length is 16 residues. V was pared by 4 bases and J by 2 bases, with 6 bases of the junction left unmatched. The germline V gene encodes CDR1 MNHEY and CDR2 SMNVEV (reference sequence). CDR3 amino acids: CASSSPGQANTGELFF. The CDR3 DNA is TGTGCCAGCAGTTCACCGGGACAGGCTAACACCGGGGAGCTGTTTTTT.

J is TRBJ2-1 and V is TRBV30, with 12 positions matching TRBD2. This CDR3 is built from 15 residues. CDR1 is GTSNPN, CDR2 SVGIG, per germline (reference sequence). V was clipped by 0 bases and J by 12 bases; unmatched bases: 9. CDR3 bases: TGTGCCTGGAGTGTCGCTAGCGGGAGGGGAGGTGGGCAGTTCTTC. Translated, it gives CAWSVASGRGGGQFF.

This clone was found once. The rearrangement uses TRBV7-9 and TRBJ2-1, with 10 bases identical to TRBD2. The germline V gene has CDR1 SEHNR and CDR2 FQNEAQ (reference sequence). V shed 0 bases and J 9 bases; nucleotides not matched to a gene: 11. The length of the CDR3 is 17 residues. CDR3 nucleotide sequence: TGTGCCAGCAGCTTAGCGCATAGAGCGGGAGGGCCTCTTGAGCAGTTCTTC. It yields the protein CASSLAHRAGGPLEQFF. The full variable domain, rest sourced from reference TRBV7-9 and TRBJ2-1, is DTGVSQNPRHKITKRGQNVTFRCDPISEHNRLYWYRQTLGQGPEFLTYFQNEAQLEKSRLLSDRFSAERPKGSFSTLEIQRTEQGDSAMYLCASSLAHRAGGPLEQFFGPGTRLTVL.